The 2 T cell receptor beta chains in this list originate from one sample, sequenced in a study of somatic mutations in cytotoxic T cells in rheumatoid arthritis. The table came from immunoSEQ multiplex PCR; TCRdb's copy has only in-frame clones and leaves some out. The sample has fewer than 20,000 clones; roughly 65% are singletons. Input material: CD8+ T cells sorted from blood. All receptors derive from an adult with rheumatoid arthritis.

V and J are TRBV15 and TRBJ1-6; tentative D call: TRBD1 (6 bases). CDR1 LNHNV and CDR2 YYDKDF come from the germline V gene (reference sequence). CDR3 size: 14 residues. Deletions cut 5 bases from V and 8 bases from J, with 13 bases between. This CDR3 is CATSLWGLDSPLHF. CDR3 DNA sequence: TGTGCCACCAGCCTGTGGGGGCTAGATTCACCCCTCCACTTT.

This sequence joins TRBV7-9 and TRBJ2-6, with 7 bases matching TRBD1. The ends lost 7 bases at V and 4 bases at J; junction bases unmatched: 16. CDR3 length: 18 residues. Germline V CDR1 and CDR2: SEHNR, FQNEAQ (reference sequence). CDR3: CASIHFNLQGSGANVLTF. The CDR3 DNA reads as TGTGCCAGCATCCATTTTAATTTACAGGGGTCAGGGGCCAACGTCCTGACTTTC.